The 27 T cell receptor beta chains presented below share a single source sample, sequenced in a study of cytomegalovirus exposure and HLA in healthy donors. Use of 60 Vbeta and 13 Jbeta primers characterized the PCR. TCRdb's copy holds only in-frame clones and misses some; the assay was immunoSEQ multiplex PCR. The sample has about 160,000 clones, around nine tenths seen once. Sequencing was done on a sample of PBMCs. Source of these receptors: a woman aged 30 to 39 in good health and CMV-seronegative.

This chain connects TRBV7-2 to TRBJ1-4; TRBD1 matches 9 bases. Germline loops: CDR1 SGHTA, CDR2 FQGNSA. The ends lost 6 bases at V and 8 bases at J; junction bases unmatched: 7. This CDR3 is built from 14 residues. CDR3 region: CASSPGTGWEKLFF. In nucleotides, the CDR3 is TGTGCCAGCAGTCCCGGGACAGGGTGGGAAAAACTGTTTTTT.

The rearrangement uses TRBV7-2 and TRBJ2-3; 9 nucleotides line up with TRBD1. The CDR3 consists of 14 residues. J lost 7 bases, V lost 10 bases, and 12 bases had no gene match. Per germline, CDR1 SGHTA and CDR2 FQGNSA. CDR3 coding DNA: TGTGCCACCCGGCGGGGACAGGGCGATAATACGCAGTATTTT. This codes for CATRRGQGDNTQYF.

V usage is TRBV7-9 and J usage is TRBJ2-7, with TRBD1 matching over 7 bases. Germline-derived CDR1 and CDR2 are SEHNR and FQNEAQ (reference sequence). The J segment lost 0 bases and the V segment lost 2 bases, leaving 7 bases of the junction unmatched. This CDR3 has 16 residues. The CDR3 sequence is CASSLFGTENSYEQYF. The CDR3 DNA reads TGTGCCAGCAGCTTATTCGGGACAGAGAACTCCTACGAGCAGTACTTC. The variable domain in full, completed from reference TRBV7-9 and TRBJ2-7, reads DTGVSQNPRHKITKRGQNVTFRCDPISEHNRLYWYRQTLGQGPEFLTYFQNEAQLEKSRLLSDRFSAERPKGSFSTLEIQRTEQGDSAMYLCASSLFGTENSYEQYFGPGTRLTVT.

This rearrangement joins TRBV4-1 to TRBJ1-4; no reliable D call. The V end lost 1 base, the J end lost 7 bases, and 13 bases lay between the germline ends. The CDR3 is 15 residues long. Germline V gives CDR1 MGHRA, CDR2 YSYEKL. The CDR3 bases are TGCGCCAGCAGCCAAGTCCAGCACCCTAGTGAAAAACTGTTTTTT. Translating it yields CASSQVQHPSEKLFF.

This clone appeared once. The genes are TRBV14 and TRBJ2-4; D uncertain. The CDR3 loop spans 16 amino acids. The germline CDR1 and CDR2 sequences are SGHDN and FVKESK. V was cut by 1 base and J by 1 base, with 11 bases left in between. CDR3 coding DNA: TGTGCCAGCAGCCAAGTGGGCCTCGCCGCCAAAAACATTCAGTACTTC. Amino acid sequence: CASSQVGLAAKNIQYF.

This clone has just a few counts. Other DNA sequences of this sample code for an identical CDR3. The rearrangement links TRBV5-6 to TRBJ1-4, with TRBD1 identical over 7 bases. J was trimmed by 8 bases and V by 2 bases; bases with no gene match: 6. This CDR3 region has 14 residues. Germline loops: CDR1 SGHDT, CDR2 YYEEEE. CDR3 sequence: CASSFEGAWEKLFF. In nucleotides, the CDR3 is TGTGCCAGCAGCTTTGAGGGGGCTTGGGAAAAACTGTTTTTT.

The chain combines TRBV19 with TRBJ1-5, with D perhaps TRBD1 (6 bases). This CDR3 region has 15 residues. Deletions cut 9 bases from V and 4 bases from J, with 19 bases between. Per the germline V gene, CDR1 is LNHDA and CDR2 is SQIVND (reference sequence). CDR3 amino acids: CASQDRWPLNQPQHF. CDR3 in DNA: TGTGCCAGCCAAGACAGGTGGCCGCTTAATCAGCCCCAGCATTTT.

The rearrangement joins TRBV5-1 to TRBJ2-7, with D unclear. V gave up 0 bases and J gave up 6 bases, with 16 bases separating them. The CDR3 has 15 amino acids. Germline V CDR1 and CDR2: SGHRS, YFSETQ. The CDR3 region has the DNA TGCGCCAGCAGCTTGGATGGGCCCGTCACCTCCGAGCAGTACTTC. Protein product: CASSLDGPVTSEQYF.

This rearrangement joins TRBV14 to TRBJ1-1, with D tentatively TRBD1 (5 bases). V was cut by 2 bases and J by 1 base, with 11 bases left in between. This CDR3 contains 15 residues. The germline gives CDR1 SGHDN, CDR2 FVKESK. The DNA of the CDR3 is TGTGCCAGCAGCCAACACAGGACGGAGAACACTGAAGCTTTCTTT. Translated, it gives CASSQHRTENTEAFF.

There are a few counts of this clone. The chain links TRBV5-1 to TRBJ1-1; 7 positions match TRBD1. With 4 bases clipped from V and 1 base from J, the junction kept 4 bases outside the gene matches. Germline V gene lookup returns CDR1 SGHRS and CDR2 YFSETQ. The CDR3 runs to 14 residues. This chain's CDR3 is CASSGGQRNTEAFF. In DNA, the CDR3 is TGCGCCAGCAGCGGGGGACAGAGGAACACTGAAGCTTTCTTT.

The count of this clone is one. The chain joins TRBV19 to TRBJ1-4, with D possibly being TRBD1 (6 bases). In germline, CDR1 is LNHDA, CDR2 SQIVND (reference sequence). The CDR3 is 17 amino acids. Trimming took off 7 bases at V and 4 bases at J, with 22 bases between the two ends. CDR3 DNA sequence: TGTGCCAGTAACCCCGCTTGGGGGGGGCAGAATAATGAAAAACTGTTTTTT. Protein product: CASNPAWGGQNNEKLFF. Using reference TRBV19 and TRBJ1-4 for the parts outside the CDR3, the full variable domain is DGGITQSPKYLFRKEGQNVTLSCEQNLNHDAMYWYRQDPGQGLRLIYYSQIVNDFQKGDIAEGYSVSREKKESFPLTVTSAQKNPTAFYLCASNPAWGGQNNEKLFFGSGTQLSVL.

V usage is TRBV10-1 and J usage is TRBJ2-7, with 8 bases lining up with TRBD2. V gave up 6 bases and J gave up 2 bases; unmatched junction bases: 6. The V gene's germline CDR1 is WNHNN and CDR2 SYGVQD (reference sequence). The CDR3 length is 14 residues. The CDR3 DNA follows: TGCGCCAGCAGCAGGGGCGGGGGGACCTACGAGCAGTACTTC. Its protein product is CASSRGGGTYEQYF.

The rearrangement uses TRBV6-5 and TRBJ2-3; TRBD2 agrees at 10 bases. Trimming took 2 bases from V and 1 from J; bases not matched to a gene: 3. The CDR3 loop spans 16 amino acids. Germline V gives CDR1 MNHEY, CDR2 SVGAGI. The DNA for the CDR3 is TGTGCCAGCAGTTACCTAGCGGGGGTCGGCACAGATACGCAGTATTTT. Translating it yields CASSYLAGVGTDTQYF.

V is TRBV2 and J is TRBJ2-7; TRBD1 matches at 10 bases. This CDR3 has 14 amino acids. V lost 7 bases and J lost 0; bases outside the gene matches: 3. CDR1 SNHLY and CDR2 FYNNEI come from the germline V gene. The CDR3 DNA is TGTGCCAGCAAAGGACAGGGGGTCTCCTACGAGCAGTACTTC. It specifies CASKGQGVSYEQYF.

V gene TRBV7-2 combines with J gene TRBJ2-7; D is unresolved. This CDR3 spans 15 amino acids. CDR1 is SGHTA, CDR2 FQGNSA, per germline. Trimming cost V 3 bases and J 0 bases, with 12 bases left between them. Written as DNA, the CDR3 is TGTGCCAGCAGCTTGGTCGGCAGGTACTCCTACGAGCAGTACTTC. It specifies CASSLVGRYSYEQYF.

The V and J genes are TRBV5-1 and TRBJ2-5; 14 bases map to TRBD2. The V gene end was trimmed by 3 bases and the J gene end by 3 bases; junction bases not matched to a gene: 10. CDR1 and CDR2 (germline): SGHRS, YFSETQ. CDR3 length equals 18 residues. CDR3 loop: CASSWTSGGQLGKETQYF. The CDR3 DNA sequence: TGCGCCAGCAGCTGGACTAGCGGGGGGCAACTGGGAAAAGAGACCCAGTACTTC.

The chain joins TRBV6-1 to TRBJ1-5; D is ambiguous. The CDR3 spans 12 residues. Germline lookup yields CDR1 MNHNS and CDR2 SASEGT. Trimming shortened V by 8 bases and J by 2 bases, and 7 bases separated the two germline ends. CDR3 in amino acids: CASAIGNQPQHF. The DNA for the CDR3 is TGTGCCAGCGCTATTGGCAATCAGCCCCAGCATTTT.

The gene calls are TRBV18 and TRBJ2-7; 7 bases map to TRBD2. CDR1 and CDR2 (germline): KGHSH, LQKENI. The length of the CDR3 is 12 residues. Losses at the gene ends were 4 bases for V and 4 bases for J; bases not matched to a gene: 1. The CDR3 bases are TGTGCCAGCTCACGCGGGGGATACGAGCAGTACTTC. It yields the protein CASSRGGYEQYF. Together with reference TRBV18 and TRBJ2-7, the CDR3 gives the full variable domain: NAGVMQNPRHLVRRRGQEARLRCSPMKGHSHVYWYRQLPEEGLKFMVYLQKENIIDESGMPKERFSAEFPKEGPSILRIQQVVRGDSAAYFCASSRGGYEQYFGPGTRLTVT.

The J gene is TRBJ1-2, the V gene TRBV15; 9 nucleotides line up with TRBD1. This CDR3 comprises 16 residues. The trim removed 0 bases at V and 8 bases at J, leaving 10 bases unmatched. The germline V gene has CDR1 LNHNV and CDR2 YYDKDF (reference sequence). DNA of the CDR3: TGTGCCACCAGCAGAGACCGGACAGGGGCCGAGTGGGGCTACACCTTC. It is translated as CATSRDRTGAEWGYTF.

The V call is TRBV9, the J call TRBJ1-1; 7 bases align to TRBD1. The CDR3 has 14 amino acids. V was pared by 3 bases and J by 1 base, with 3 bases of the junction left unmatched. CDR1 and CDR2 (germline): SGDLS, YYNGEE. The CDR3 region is CASSGYRGNTEAFF. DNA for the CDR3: TGTGCCAGCAGCGGCTACAGGGGGAACACTGAAGCTTTCTTT. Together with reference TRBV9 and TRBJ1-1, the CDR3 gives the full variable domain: DSGVTQTPKHLITATGQRVTLRCSPRSGDLSVYWYQQSLDQGLQFLIQYYNGEERAKGNILERFSAQQFPDLHSELNLSSLELGDSALYFCASSGYRGNTEAFFGQGTRLTVV.

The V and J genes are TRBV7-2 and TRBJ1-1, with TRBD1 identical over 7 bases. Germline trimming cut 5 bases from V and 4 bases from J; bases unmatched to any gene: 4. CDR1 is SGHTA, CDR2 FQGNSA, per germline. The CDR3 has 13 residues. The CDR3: CASSQDRVTEAFF. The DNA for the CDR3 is TGTGCCAGCAGCCAAGACAGGGTCACTGAAGCTTTCTTT.

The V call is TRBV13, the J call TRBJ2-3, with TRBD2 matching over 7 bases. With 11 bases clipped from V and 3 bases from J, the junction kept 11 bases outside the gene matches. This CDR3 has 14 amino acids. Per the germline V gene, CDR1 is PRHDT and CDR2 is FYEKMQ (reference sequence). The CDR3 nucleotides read TGTGCCTCCGATATCGGCGGGGGAACAGATACGCAGTATTTT. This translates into CASDIGGGTDTQYF.

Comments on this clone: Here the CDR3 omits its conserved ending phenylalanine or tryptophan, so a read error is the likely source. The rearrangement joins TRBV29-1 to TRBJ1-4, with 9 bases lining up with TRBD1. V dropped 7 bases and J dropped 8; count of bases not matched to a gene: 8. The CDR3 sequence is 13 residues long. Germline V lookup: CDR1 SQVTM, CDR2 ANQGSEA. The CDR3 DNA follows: TGCAGCGCGAGTGGGACAGGGACCGAAAAACTGTTTCTT. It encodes CSASGTGTEKLFL.

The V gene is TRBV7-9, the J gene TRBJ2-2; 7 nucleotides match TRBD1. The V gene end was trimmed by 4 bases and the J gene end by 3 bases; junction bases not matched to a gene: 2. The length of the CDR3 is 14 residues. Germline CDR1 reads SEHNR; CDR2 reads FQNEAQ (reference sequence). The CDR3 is CASSWDSYTGELFF. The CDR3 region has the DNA TGTGCCAGCAGCTGGGACAGCTACACCGGGGAGCTGTTTTTT.

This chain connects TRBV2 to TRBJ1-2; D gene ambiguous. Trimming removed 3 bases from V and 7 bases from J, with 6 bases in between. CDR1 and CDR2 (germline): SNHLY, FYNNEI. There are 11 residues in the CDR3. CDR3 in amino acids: CASSETVGYTF. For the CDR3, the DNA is TGTGCCAGCAGTGAGACTGTTGGCTACACCTTC.

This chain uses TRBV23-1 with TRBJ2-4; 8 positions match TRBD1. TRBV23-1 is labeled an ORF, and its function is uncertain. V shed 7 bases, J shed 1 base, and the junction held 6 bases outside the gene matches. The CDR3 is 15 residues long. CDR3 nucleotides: TGCGCCAGCACCCGAGGACAGGGTGCCAAAAACATTCAGTACTTC. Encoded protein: CASTRGQGAKNIQYF.

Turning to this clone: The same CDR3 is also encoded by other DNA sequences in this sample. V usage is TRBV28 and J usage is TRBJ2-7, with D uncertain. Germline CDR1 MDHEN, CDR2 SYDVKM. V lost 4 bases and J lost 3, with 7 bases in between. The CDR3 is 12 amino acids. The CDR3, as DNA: TGTGCCAGCAGTTCTCGACACTACGAGCAGTACTTC. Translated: CASSSRHYEQYF.